This T cell receptor beta chain was recovered during a study of blood T cell repertoires in COVID-19. Study background: Samples taken during acute and convalescent COVID-19 were collected in the United States, Italy and Spain. PBMCs, B-cell-depleted T cells, or T cells provided the cDNA or gDNA that made up the material.

The germline V gene has CDR1 KGHSH and CDR2 LQKENI. V dropped 4 bases and J dropped 2; count of bases not matched to a gene: 7. The CDR3 loop spans 17 amino acids. Original handling: The assay estimated nucleated cells by amplifying reference gene primers. The method was immunoSEQ multiplex PCR; TCRdb's version includes in-frame clones alone and lacks a portion of them. That table gives V, J and clone size, and the DNA gave D and trimming. The sample includes nearly 200,000 clones, roughly nine tenths of them seen just once. The chain joins TRBV18 to TRBJ2-2, with TRBD1 matching 10 bases. Sequenced material: peripheral blood. This clonotype was sampled from a woman in her seventies with acute or convalescent COVID-19. The CDR3 sequence is CASSQPGQGQNTGELFF. In DNA, the CDR3 is TGTGCCAGCTCACAACCGGGACAGGGGCAAAACACCGGGGAGCTGTTTTTT.